This TCR beta chain was profiled in a study of tumor and adjacent non-tumor tissue in lung cancer. Background on the study: Each sample yielded approximately 4 million productive TCRbeta reads on average. Study-wide results and caveats: Tumor tissue had significantly higher TCR diversity than normal lung.

As concerns this clonotype: The antigen is unknown. The junction and the germline gene differ at one end; a read error may be behind it.

The library came from three nested PCR rounds adapted from ARM-PCR protocols. TCRdb recomputed calls from the multiplex PCR reads with MiXCR, one row per CDR3 protein. Among about 110,000 distinct CDR3 sequences listed, roughly two thirds were seen once. No cell sorting was done before RNA was extracted from the tissue. The normal lung tissue was taken more than 3 cm from the tumor edge. There are 14 residues in the CDR3. Germline-derived CDR1 and CDR2 are LNHDA and SQIVND (reference sequence). The sequence was obtained from a man between 60 and 75 years old with non-small cell lung cancer. The genes are TRBV19 and TRBJ2-7; 9 bases are a match to TRBD2. Sequencing was performed on distant non-tumor lung tissue. CDR3 DNA sequence: TGTACCAGTAGTATGTTAGCGGGAGTAAGTGAGCAGTACTTC. This sequence encodes CTSSMLAGVSEQYF.